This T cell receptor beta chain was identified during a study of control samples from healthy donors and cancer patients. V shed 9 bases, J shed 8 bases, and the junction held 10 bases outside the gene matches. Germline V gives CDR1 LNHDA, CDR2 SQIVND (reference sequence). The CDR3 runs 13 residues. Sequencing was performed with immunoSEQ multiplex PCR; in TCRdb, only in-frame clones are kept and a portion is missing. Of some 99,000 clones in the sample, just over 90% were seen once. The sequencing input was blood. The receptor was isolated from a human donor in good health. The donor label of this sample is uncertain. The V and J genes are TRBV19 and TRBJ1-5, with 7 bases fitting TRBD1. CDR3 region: CASRLGGTEPQHF. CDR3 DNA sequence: TGTGCCAGCCGCCTTGGGGGGACAGAGCCCCAGCATTTT.